The clone carrying this T cell receptor beta chain has a handful of counts. If no ophthalmopathy progression occurred within 18 months, Graves' hyperthyroidism was stable. The sample originates from a study of T cells in Graves' hyperthyroidism and ophthalmopathy. The source material, RNA transcripts, was used to amplify TCR beta CDR3 regions. Primed by the HTBI set, a first-round RT-PCR was run on the TCR CDR3. TCRdb recomputed calls from the multiplex PCR reads with MiXCR, one row per CDR3 protein. Of 300,000 to 450,000 distinct CDR3 sequences listed, 20% to 25% were seen once; the top ten hold around four fifths. Germline V lookup: CDR1 SGHTA, CDR2 FQGNSA. J was trimmed by 0 bases and V by 5 bases; bases with no gene match: 3. The CDR3 loop spans 17 amino acids.

The specimen sequenced was blood. This chain joins TRBV7-2 and TRBJ2-3, with 15 bases aligning to TRBD2. The sequence was collected from a man aged 50 or older with Graves' hyperthyroidism. The CDR3 DNA reads TGTGCCAGCAGCAGGGGACTAGCGGGAGGTAGCACAGATACGCAGTATTTT. Encoded protein: CASSRGLAGGSTDTQYF. The full variable domain, in which reference TRBV7-2 and TRBJ2-3 provide the parts outside the CDR3, is GAGVSQSPSNKVTEKGKDVELRCDPISGHTALYWYRQSLGQGLEFLIYFQGNSAPDKSGLPSDRFSAERTGGSVSTLTIQRTQQEDSAVYLCASSRGLAGGSTDTQYFGPGTRLTVL.